What follows are 10 T cell receptor beta chains derived from one specimen sequenced in a study of shared clonotypes between healthy human individuals. The data were produced by immunoSEQ multiplex PCR, yet TCRdb's version contains in-frame clones alone and is incomplete. The data hold about 470,000 clones, with roughly 80% observed a single time. Sequenced: PBMCs. The receptor source for this set is a woman aged 40 to 50 in good health. Some clones in this sample may be carry-over from other donors' samples.

The rearrangement links TRBV21-1 to TRBJ2-1; whether TRBD1, the table's D call, matches the DNA was not checked. TRBV21-1 is shown as a pseudogene. There are 20 residues in the CDR3. DNA of the CDR3: TGTGCCAGCAGCAAAGGTATTAAAGGGGCTCCCGGTACTTCCCCCAATGAGCAGTTCTTC. This gives the protein CASSKGIKGAPGTSPNEQFF.

The gene calls are TRBV7-6 and TRBJ2-4, with TRBD2 identical over 11 bases. The CDR3 totals 15 residues. The V gene's germline CDR1 is SGHVS and CDR2 FNYEAQ. The J segment lost 6 bases and the V segment lost 5 bases, leaving 6 bases of the junction unmatched. CDR3 in DNA: TGTGCCAGCAGCCAACTAGCGGGGGCGGGAAACATTCAGTACTTC. Translating gives CASSQLAGAGNIQYF.

On this clone: An end of the junction differs from the germline gene, which may be a read error. This chain connects TRBV7-7 to TRBJ2-7; TRBD1 aligns across 7 bases. In germline, CDR1 is SSHAT, CDR2 FNYEAQ (reference sequence). This CDR3 is built from 13 residues. CDR3 sequence reads: CASSRQGDREQYF. The CDR3 nucleotides read TGTGCTAGCAGCCGACAGGGCGATCGCGAGCAGTACTTC. The entire variable domain, with the rest obtained from reference TRBV7-7 and TRBJ2-7, is as follows: GAGVSQSPRYKVTKRGQDVTLRCDPISSHATLYWYQQALGQGPEFLTYFNYEAQPDKSGLPSDRFSAERPEGSISTLTIQRTEQRDSAMYRCASSRQGDREQYFGPGTRLTVT.

The rearrangement links TRBV5-4 to TRBJ2-7; TRBD2 matches 7 bases. This CDR3 comprises 13 residues. CDR1 is SGHNT, CDR2 YYREEE, per germline (reference sequence). Trimming cost V 5 bases and J 5 bases; bases outside gene matches: 7. The CDR3 loop reads CASSPAGLNEQYF. CDR3 nucleotides: TGTGCCAGCAGTCCAGCGGGACTCAACGAGCAGTACTTC.

This chain joins TRBV6-5 and TRBJ2-3; 7 bases are a match to TRBD2. This CDR3 region has 13 residues. V dropped 0 bases and J dropped 6; count of bases not matched to a gene: 0. CDR1 is MNHEY, CDR2 SVGAGI, per germline. CDR3 DNA sequence: TGTGCCAGCAGTTACTCGGGGGGGGATACGCAGTATTTT. This gives the protein CASSYSGGDTQYF.

There are many counts of this clone. V usage is TRBV28 and J usage is TRBJ2-1, with D tentatively TRBD2 (6 bases). CDR1 and CDR2 (germline): MDHEN, SYDVKM. The CDR3 contains 14 residues. V was cut by 5 bases and J by 8 bases, with 16 bases left in between. Written as DNA, the CDR3 is TGTGCCAGCAGTCTCCAACGGGAGAGGCATGAGCAGTTCTTC. The encoded protein is CASSLQRERHEQFF.

The rearrangement joins TRBV5-3 to TRBJ1-4; 9 bases map to TRBD1. TRBV5-3 is labeled an ORF, and its function is uncertain. The trim removed 4 bases at V and 10 bases at J, leaving 11 bases unmatched. The CDR3 runs 15 residues. The CDR3 sequence: CARSLRDRDEGKLFF. CDR3 sequence (DNA): TGTGCCAGAAGCCTAAGGGACAGGGATGAAGGAAAACTGTTTTTT.

This clone was observed a handful of times. This chain links TRBV6-5 with TRBJ2-7; D may be TRBD1 (5 bases). There are 15 residues in the CDR3. CDR1 and CDR2 (germline): MNHEY, SVGAGI. V was trimmed by 0 bases and J by 4 bases, leaving 13 bases between them. The DNA of the CDR3 is TGTGCCAGCAGTTACTCGGCCGAGTCAGGGTACGAGCAGTACTTC. It codes for CASSYSAESGYEQYF.

The chain joins TRBV30 to TRBJ2-1; D is ambiguous. Germline V gene lookup returns CDR1 GTSNPN and CDR2 SVGIG (reference sequence). The V end was cut by 2 bases, the J end by 11 bases, with 16 bases between. This CDR3 region has 13 residues. CDR3 DNA sequence: TGTGCCTGGAGTCCCTCGTTGGGTAGTAAGCAGTTCTTC. Translation gives CAWSPSLGSKQFF.

This chain links TRBV6-1 with TRBJ2-7; unclear D gene. CDR3 length: 12 residues. Germline loops: CDR1 MNHNS, CDR2 SASEGT. The V end was cut by 2 bases, the J end by 5 bases, with 7 bases between. CDR3 DNA sequence: TGTGCCAGCAGTGAAATTCGGGACGAGCAGTACTTC. Residues: CASSEIRDEQYF.